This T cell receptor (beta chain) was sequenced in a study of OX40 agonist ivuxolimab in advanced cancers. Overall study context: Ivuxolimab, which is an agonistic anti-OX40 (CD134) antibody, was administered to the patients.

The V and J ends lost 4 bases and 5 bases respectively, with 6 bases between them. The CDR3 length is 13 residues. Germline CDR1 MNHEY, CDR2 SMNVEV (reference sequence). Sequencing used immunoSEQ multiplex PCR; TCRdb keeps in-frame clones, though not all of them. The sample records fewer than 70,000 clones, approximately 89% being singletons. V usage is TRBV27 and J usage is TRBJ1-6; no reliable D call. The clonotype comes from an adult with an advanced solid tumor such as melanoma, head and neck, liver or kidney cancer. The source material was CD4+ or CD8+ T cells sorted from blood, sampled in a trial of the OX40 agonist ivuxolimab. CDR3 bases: TGTGCCAGCAGTTCCCCGCATAATTCACCCCTCCACTTT. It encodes CASSSPHNSPLHF.